This entry features one T cell receptor beta chain sequence. CDR3 length equals 15 residues. Per germline, CDR1 SGHRS and CDR2 YFSETQ. V shed 1 base, J shed 2 bases, and the junction held 4 bases outside the gene matches. Semi-nested PCR with Nested Universal Primer A followed constant-region reverse priming of full-length variable regions. TCRdb re-analysed the 5' RACE reads in MiXCR, keeping a single row per CDR3 protein. This table has some 37,000 distinct CDR3 sequences, approximately 17% appearing once. Sequencing was performed on naive CD4+ T cells sorted from a lymph node. Noted subset: naive CD4+ T cells, CD4+CD45RA+CD25-. This chain uses TRBV5-1 with TRBJ2-5, with 8 bases matching TRBD2. This TCR was recovered from a female donor with breast cancer. In DNA form, the CDR3 reads TGCGCCAGCAGCTTGAGCGGGGGCCTACAAGAGACCCAGTACTTC. Translating gives CASSLSGGLQETQYF. Variable domain in full (rest from reference TRBV5-1 and TRBJ2-5): KAGVTQTPRYLIKTRGQQVTLSCSPISGHRSVSWYQQTPGQGLQFLFEYFSETQRNKGNFPGRFSGRQFSNSRSEMNVSTLELGDSALYLCASSLSGGLQETQYFGPGTRLLVL.